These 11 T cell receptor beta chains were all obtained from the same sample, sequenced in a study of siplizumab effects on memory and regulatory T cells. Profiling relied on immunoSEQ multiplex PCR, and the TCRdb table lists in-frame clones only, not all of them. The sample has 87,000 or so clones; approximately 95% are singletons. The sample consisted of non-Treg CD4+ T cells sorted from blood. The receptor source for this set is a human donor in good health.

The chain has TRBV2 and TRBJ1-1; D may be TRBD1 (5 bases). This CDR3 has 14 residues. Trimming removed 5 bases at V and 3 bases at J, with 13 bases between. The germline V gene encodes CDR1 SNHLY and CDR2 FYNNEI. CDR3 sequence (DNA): TGTGCCAGCAGTCCGGACACGTCGGACACTGAAGCTTTCTTT. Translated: CASSPDTSDTEAFF.

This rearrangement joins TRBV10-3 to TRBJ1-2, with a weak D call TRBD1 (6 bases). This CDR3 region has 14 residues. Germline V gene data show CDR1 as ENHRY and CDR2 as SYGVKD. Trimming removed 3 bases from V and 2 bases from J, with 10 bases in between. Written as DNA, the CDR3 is TGTGCCATCAGTGACAGGGGAGAGAACTATGGCTACACCTTC. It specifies CAISDRGENYGYTF.

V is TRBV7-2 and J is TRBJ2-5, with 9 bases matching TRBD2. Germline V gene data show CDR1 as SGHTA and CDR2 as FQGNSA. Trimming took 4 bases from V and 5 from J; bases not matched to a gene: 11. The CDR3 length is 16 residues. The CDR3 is CASSYALAGASETQYF. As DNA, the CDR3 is TGTGCCAGCAGCTATGCTTTAGCGGGAGCGTCCGAGACCCAGTACTTC.

The CDR3 bases are TGTGCCAGCAGCCCGGACGGGCCAAATTACTACGAGCAGTACTTC. Protein: CASSPDGPNYYEQYF. The chain uses TRBV9 and TRBJ2-7; D is ambiguous. The V end lost 4 bases, the J end lost 3 bases, and 17 bases lay between the germline ends. This CDR3 has 15 residues. Germline V CDR1 and CDR2: SGDLS, YYNGEE.

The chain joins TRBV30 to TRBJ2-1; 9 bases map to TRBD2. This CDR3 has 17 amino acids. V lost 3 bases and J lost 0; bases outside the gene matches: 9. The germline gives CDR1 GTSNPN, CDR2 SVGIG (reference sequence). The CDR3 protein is CAWRPTSGDSSYNEQFF. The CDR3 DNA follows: TGTGCCTGGAGGCCGACTAGCGGCGACAGCTCCTACAATGAGCAGTTCTTC.

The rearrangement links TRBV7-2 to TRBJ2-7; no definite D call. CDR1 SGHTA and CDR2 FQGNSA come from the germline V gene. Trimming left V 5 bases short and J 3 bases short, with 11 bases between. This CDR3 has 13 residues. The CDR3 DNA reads TGTGCCAGCAGCCTTGACACGATCTACGAGCAGTACTTC. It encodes CASSLDTIYEQYF.

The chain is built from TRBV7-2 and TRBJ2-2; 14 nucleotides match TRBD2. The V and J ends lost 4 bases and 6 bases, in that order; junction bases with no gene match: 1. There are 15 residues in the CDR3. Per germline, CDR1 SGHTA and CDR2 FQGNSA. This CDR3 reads CASSWTSGRSGELFF. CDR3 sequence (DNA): TGTGCCAGCAGCTGGACTAGCGGGAGGTCCGGGGAGCTGTTTTTT.

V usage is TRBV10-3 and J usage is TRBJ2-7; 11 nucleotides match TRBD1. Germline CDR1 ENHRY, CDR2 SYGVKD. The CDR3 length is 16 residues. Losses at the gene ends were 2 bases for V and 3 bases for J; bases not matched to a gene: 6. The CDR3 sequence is CAISEEVGTGGYEQYF. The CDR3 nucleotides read TGTGCCATCAGTGAGGAAGTGGGGACAGGGGGCTACGAGCAGTACTTC.

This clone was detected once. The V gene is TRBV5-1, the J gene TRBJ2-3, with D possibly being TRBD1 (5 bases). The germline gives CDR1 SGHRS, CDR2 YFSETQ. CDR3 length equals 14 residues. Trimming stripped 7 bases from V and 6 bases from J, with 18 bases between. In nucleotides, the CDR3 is TGCGCCAGCTCCTTACCTCATTCAGGGGATACGCAGTATTTT. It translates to CASSLPHSGDTQYF.

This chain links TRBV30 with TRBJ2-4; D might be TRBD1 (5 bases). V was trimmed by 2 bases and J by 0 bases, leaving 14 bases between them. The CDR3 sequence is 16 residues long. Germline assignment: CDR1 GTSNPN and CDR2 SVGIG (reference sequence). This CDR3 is CAWSLGHLIAKNIQYF. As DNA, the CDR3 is TGTGCCTGGAGTCTCGGACATTTAATAGCCAAAAACATTCAGTACTTC. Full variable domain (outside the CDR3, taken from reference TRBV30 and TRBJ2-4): SQTIHQWPATLVQPVGSPLSLECTVEGTSNPNLYWYRQAAGRGLQLLFYSVGIGQISSEVPQNLSASRPQDRQFILSSKKLLLSDSGFYLCAWSLGHLIAKNIQYFGAGTRLSVL.

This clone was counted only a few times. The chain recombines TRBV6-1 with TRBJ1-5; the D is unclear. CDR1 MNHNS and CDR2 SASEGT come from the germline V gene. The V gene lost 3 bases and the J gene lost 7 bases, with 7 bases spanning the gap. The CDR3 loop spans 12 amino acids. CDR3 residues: CASSDVRQPQHF. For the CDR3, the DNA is TGTGCCAGCAGTGATGTAAGACAGCCCCAGCATTTT.